This T cell receptor (beta chain) was retrieved from a study of blood T cells in healthy people across ages. There are 12 residues in the CDR3. The germline CDR1 and CDR2 sequences are SNHLY and FYNNEI. The sample providers were healthy Caucasian people from Russia, aged about 6 to 90. PCR was performed a second time for roughly 6 to 12 cycles using a sample-barcoded 5' primer and a J-beta primer mix. TCRdb reanalysed the 5' RACE reads using MiXCR and keeps one entry per CDR3 protein. The sample holds about 830,000 distinct CDR3 sequences, 62% seen once. The source material was blood. The chain recombines TRBV2 with TRBJ2-4; D not resolved. The end of the DNA aligns better with TRBJ2-7, so the J call may be wrong. This receptor was obtained from a man under 40 in good health. In nucleotides, the CDR3 is TGTGCCAGCAGTGCACAGACGCACGAGCAGTACTTC. Amino acids: CASSAQTHEQYF.